The 21 T cell receptor beta chains below all came from one sample that was sequenced in a study of OX40 agonist ivuxolimab in advanced cancers. The data were produced by immunoSEQ multiplex PCR, yet TCRdb's version contains in-frame clones alone and is incomplete. The repertoire holds around 49,000 clones, with 84% as singletons. The sample in question was CD4+ or CD8+ T cells sorted from blood, obtained in a trial of the OX40 agonist ivuxolimab. These receptors were collected from an adult with an advanced solid tumor such as melanoma, head and neck, liver or kidney cancer.

The rearrangement uses TRBV4-2 and TRBJ2-7, with D possibly TRBD1 on 6 matching bases. There are 16 residues in the CDR3. Trimming took 0 bases from V and 3 from J, leaving 15 bases between them. The germline gives CDR1 LGHNA, CDR2 YNFKEQ. Written as DNA, the CDR3 is TGTGCCAGCAGCCAAGATTTGACAGGAGGAGGCTACGAGCAGTACTTC. This sequence encodes CASSQDLTGGGYEQYF.

The genes are TRBV18 and TRBJ2-7; TRBD2 is a possible D gene (6 bases). V was cut by 2 bases and J by 1 base, with 9 bases left in between. CDR1 is KGHSH, CDR2 LQKENI, per germline. The CDR3 runs to 14 residues. CDR3 sequence (DNA): TGTGCCAGCTCACCAACCGGGACTTCCTACGAGCAGTACTTC. Translating it yields CASSPTGTSYEQYF.

The V gene is TRBV5-1, the J gene TRBJ2-7; TRBD2 agrees at 7 bases. Germline lookup yields CDR1 SGHRS and CDR2 YFSETQ. V shed 4 bases, J shed 5 bases, and the junction held 12 bases outside the gene matches. This CDR3 contains 15 residues. This CDR3 is CASSPTGRKVNEQYF. CDR3 bases: TGCGCCAGCAGCCCCACCGGGAGGAAGGTCAACGAGCAGTACTTC.

The rearrangement links TRBV6-1 to TRBJ1-1, with D tentatively TRBD1 (5 bases). Germline V CDR1 and CDR2: MNHNS, SASEGT. The CDR3 is made up of 16 amino acids. Between the trimmed V and J ends, which lost 2 bases and 4 bases, there was a span of 17 bases. CDR3 in amino acids: CASSELAGSGGTEAFF. CDR3 DNA sequence: TGTGCCAGCAGTGAATTGGCAGGGAGTGGGGGCACTGAAGCTTTCTTT.

The V gene is TRBV7-9, the J gene TRBJ1-1, with D uncertain. The ends were cut back, 4 bases at V and 1 base at J, with 10 bases in the middle. Germline CDR1 reads SEHNR; CDR2 reads FQNEAQ (reference sequence). CDR3 length: 14 amino acids. The CDR3 DNA is TGTGCCAGCAGCTCCAAGGAGGGGAACACTGAAGCTTTCTTT. Translating gives CASSSKEGNTEAFF.

The V and J genes are TRBV11-3 and TRBJ2-7; 8 nucleotides match TRBD1. Per the germline V gene, CDR1 is SGHNT and CDR2 is YENEEA. This CDR3 region has 15 residues. The V gene end was trimmed by 4 bases and the J gene end by 3 bases; junction bases not matched to a gene: 8. CDR3 loop: CASSSPGQAYYEQYF. CDR3 sequence (DNA): TGTGCCAGCAGCTCTCCGGGACAGGCGTACTACGAGCAGTACTTC.

This rearrangement joins TRBV9 to TRBJ2-2; D is undetermined. CDR1 SGDLS and CDR2 YYNGEE come from the germline V gene. CDR3 length: 14 residues. Trimming took 0 bases from V and 5 from J, leaving 8 bases between them. CDR3 sequence reads: CASSVDGPTGELFF. The CDR3 DNA reads as TGTGCCAGCAGCGTAGATGGACCAACCGGGGAGCTGTTTTTT.

This chain links TRBV5-6 with TRBJ1-4; TRBD1 is a possible D gene (5 bases). From germline, CDR1 is SGHDT and CDR2 YYEEEE. This CDR3 has 18 amino acids. V dropped 4 bases and J dropped 0 bases, with 19 bases sitting between them. The CDR3 nucleotides are TGTGCCAGCAGCCCCTGGGGCCTACAAGTTGCAACTAATGAAAAACTGTTTTTT. Its protein is CASSPWGLQVATNEKLFF.

The chain is built from TRBV9 and TRBJ2-7, with D perhaps TRBD1 (6 bases). The V gene lost 3 bases and the J gene lost 0 bases, with 13 bases spanning the gap. The CDR3 runs 15 residues. Germline V gene lookup returns CDR1 SGDLS and CDR2 YYNGEE. The CDR3 DNA sequence: TGTGCCAGCAGCGCACCCGGGACAAGCTCCTACGAGCAGTACTTC. Protein product: CASSAPGTSSYEQYF.

J is TRBJ2-7 and V is TRBV6-1; TRBD1 matches at 10 bases. Germline assignment: CDR1 MNHNS and CDR2 SASEGT. The CDR3 loop spans 15 amino acids. With 6 bases clipped from V and 3 bases from J, the junction kept 8 bases outside the gene matches. CDR3 protein: CASREGQGINYEQYF. The CDR3, as DNA: TGTGCCAGCAGAGAGGGACAGGGGATTAACTACGAGCAGTACTTC.

The chain joins TRBV6-6 to TRBJ1-1; 7 bases are a match to TRBD1. CDR3 length: 13 residues. Trimming removed 7 bases from V and 3 bases from J; junction bases left unmatched: 5. From germline, CDR1 is MNHNY and CDR2 SVGAGI (reference sequence). CDR3 in DNA: TGTGCCAGCAAGGGGGCGAGTTACACTGAAGCTTTCTTT. It yields the protein CASKGASYTEAFF.

This clone was seen just once. The V gene is TRBV7-3, the J gene TRBJ1-1; D is undetermined. V dropped 8 bases and J dropped 3 bases, with 22 bases sitting between them. The CDR3 totals 16 residues. CDR1 is SGHTA and CDR2 is FQGTGA in the germline V gene. Written as DNA, the CDR3 is TGTGCCAGCCGAATTAAAAATAGCCCTAGGGACACTGAAGCTTTCTTT. This encodes CASRIKNSPRDTEAFF.

The V call is TRBV1, the J call TRBJ2-3; TRBD2 is the table's D call and was not checked against the DNA. TRBV1 is tagged as a pseudogene. The CDR3 extends over 17 amino acids. The CDR3 sequence: CTSSQVSAGDITDTQYF. The CDR3 DNA is TGCACCAGCAGCCAAGTCTCGGCGGGGGACATCACAGATACGCAGTATTTT.

This chain uses TRBV19 with TRBJ2-5; 11 bases are a match to TRBD2. CDR1 LNHDA and CDR2 SQIVND come from the germline V gene (reference sequence). The CDR3 loop spans 15 amino acids. V lost 4 bases, J lost 5 bases, and 6 bases stayed unmatched. The CDR3 DNA reads as TGTGCCAGTAGTACTAGCGGGGGGAATGTTGAGACCCAGTACTTC. It is translated as CASSTSGGNVETQYF.

The chain links TRBV5-6 to TRBJ2-5; 9 bases fit TRBD2. The tail of the sequence fits TRBJ2-7 better, so the J call may be wrong. Looked up from germline, CDR1 is SGHDT and CDR2 is YYEEEE. There are 16 residues in the CDR3. The CDR3 spells CASSLASVAGVTEQYF. As DNA, the CDR3 is TGTGCCAGCAGCTTGGCCTCGGTAGCGGGAGTCACCGAGCAGTACTTC.

The rearrangement uses TRBV9 and TRBJ2-7, with TRBD2 matching over 8 bases. In germline, CDR1 is SGDLS, CDR2 YYNGEE. There are 15 residues in the CDR3. The V segment lost 5 bases and the J segment 0 bases; nucleotides outside the gene matches: 7. The CDR3 loop is CASSAGGSSSYEQYF. CDR3 sequence (DNA): TGTGCCAGCAGTGCGGGGGGTTCGAGCTCCTACGAGCAGTACTTC.

This chain joins TRBV29-1 and TRBJ1-1; 9 bases are a match to TRBD1. V trimming: 7 bases; J trimming: 4 bases; junction bases outside the gene matches: 4. The germline gives CDR1 SQVTM, CDR2 ANQGSEA. This CDR3 is built from 12 residues. The CDR3 region has the DNA TGCAGCGGGGGACAGGGTAGCACTGAAGCTTTCTTT. This codes for CSGGQGSTEAFF.

CDR3 coding DNA: TGTGCCAGCAGCCAGACAGGAACTTATGGCTACACCTTC. Amino acid sequence: CASSQTGTYGYTF. This rearrangement joins TRBV4-2 to TRBJ1-2, with D maybe TRBD1 (6 bases). V dropped 3 bases and J dropped 5 bases, with 10 bases sitting between them. Germline V CDR1 and CDR2: LGHNA, YNFKEQ. The CDR3 is 13 amino acids.

The rearrangement joins TRBV5-4 to TRBJ2-7; D may be TRBD1 (5 bases). Trimming stripped 0 bases from V and 7 bases from J, with 11 bases between. This CDR3 spans 13 amino acids. Germline V gene data show CDR1 as SGHNT and CDR2 as YYREEE (reference sequence). In DNA form, the CDR3 reads TGTGCCAGCAGCTTGGGACTCCCAGGGGAGCAGTACTTC. This gives the protein CASSLGLPGEQYF.

This chain links TRBV11-2 with TRBJ2-1, with no clear D. From germline, CDR1 is SGHAT and CDR2 FQNNGV. Between the trimmed V and J ends, which lost 0 bases and 8 bases, there was a span of 5 bases. The CDR3 has 12 amino acids. The CDR3 loop reads CASSLDRDEQFF. Here the CDR3 DNA reads TGTGCCAGCAGCTTAGACCGGGATGAGCAGTTCTTC.

The gene calls are TRBV6-5 and TRBJ2-1; 9 nucleotides line up with TRBD2. CDR3 length: 15 residues. Germline lookup yields CDR1 MNHEY and CDR2 SVGAGI. The junction had 4 bases not matched to a gene; V was cut back by 5 bases and J by 2 bases. In DNA form, the CDR3 reads TGTGCCAGCAGTCCCGGGACTAGCCCCTACAATGAGCAGTTCTTC. This sequence encodes CASSPGTSPYNEQFF.